The rows below give T cell receptor beta chains drawn from one sample of a study of T cell changes during pregnancy in multiple sclerosis. Repertoires were generated with immunoSEQ multiplex PCR, while TCRdb's copy carries only in-frame clones and drops some. The data hold more than 55,000 clones, with 91% observed a single time. Here the sequenced sample was peripheral blood, taken in the third trimester of pregnancy. These receptors all stem from a female donor in good health, enrolled as a control in a pregnancy study. The CDR3 runs from the conserved cysteine through the conserved F or W. The order of the fields is J gene, V gene, CDR3 protein.

TRBJ1-1	TRBV6-5	CASSYSYRGTEAFF
TRBJ2-1	TRBV7-6	CASSWDLAGGTTEQFF
TRBJ2-6	TRBV27	CASSLINHGVLTF
TRBJ2-2	TRBV27	CASSFGAGLRELFF
TRBJ1-4	TRBV7-2	CASSLSGVNEKLFF
TRBJ2-5	TRBV19	CASKGAPHQETQYF
TRBJ2-3	TRBV9	CASSLGTGGRTDTQYF
TRBJ2-3	TRBV25-1	CASSLAGGSADTQYF
TRBJ2-3	TRBV21-1	CASSRPERLPNTDTQYF
TRBJ2-5	TRBV9	CASSAAPLAGEETQYF
TRBJ1-1	TRBV6-5	CATGPADRMNTEAFF
TRBJ2-5	TRBV19	CASSDRAQETQYF
TRBJ2-6	TRBV7-6	CASSPILGPSGANVLTF
TRBJ2-7	TRBV5-4	CASSLLSTSGNYEQYF
TRBJ2-1	TRBV6-1	CASSDRGPSPNEQFF
TRBJ1-1	TRBV2	CASSEKGGTGVLKDTEAFF
TRBJ1-1	TRBV5-4	CASSLASGGDTEAFF
TRBJ2-1	TRBV13	CASSPPGFNEQFF
TRBJ2-7	TRBV27	CASSLTGVSSYEQYF
TRBJ1-2	TRBV19	CASSSWTGVGFGYGYTF
TRBJ2-3	TRBV5-1	CASSSPQGSTDTQYF
TRBJ1-5	TRBV19	CASRQGHQPQHF